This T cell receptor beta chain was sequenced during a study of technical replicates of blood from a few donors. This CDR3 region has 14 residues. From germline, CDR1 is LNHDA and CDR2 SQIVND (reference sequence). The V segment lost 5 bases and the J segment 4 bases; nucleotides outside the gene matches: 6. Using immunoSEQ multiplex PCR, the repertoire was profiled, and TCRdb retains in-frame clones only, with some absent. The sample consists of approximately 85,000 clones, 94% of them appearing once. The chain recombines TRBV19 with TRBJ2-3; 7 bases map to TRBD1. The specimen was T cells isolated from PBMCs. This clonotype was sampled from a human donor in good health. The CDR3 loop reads CASSARQGPDTQYF. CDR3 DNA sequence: TGTGCCAGTAGTGCGAGACAGGGTCCAGATACGCAGTATTTT.